This T cell receptor beta chain was identified during a study of Graves' ophthalmopathy and Graves' hyperthyroidism. Study-level findings and limits: Forecasting of ophthalmopathy progression by the model achieved around 68% sensitivity and less than 80% specificity. Ophthalmopathy versus stable hyperthyroidism: 13-signature model gave 87.88% sensitivity, 75% to 82% specificity.

This clonotype was picked up many times. The target antigen is unknown. This CDR3 has 14 residues. Germline V CDR1 and CDR2: LNHNV, YYDKDF (reference sequence). Trimming took off 2 bases at V and 1 base at J, with 8 bases between the two ends. Researchers took RNA transcripts and amplified TCR beta CDR3 regions from them. HTBI primers were used in a first-round RT-PCR, which preceded a second-round multiplex PCR. TCRdb processed the multiplex PCR reads anew with MiXCR; each CDR3 protein has one entry. Here the sample spans roughly 400,000 distinct CDR3 sequences, 15% being singletons. The chain uses TRBV15 and TRBJ1-1; a possible D gene is TRBD1 (6 bases). This TCR came from a woman aged 18-29 years with stable Graves' hyperthyroidism. Sequencing was performed on peripheral blood. CDR3 nucleotide sequence: TGTGCCACCAGCAGAAGGACAGAGAACACTGAAGCTTTCTTT. Its translation: CATSRRTENTEAFF. Filled out from reference TRBV15 and TRBJ1-1, the complete variable domain reads DAMVIQNPRYQVTQFGKPVTLSCSQTLNHNVMYWYQQKSSQAPKLLFHYYDKDFNNEADTPDNFQSRRPNTSFCFLDIRSPGLGDTAMYLCATSRRTENTEAFFGQGTRLTVV.